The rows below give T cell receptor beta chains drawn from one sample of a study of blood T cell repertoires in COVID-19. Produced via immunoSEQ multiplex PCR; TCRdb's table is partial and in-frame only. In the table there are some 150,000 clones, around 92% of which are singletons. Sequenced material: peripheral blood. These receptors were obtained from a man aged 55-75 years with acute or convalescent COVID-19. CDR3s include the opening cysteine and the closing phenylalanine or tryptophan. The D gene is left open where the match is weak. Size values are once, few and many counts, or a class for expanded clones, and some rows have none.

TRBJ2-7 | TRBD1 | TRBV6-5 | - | TGTGCCAGCAGTTCTTGGACAGGGGGTTCCTACGAGCAGTACTTC | CASSSWTGGSYEQYF
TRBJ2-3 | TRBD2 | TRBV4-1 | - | TGCGCCAGCAGCCAAGATACGGGGGGGGATGTTAGTACAGATACGCAGTATTTT | CASSQDTGGDVSTDTQYF
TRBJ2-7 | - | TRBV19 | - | TGTGCCAGTAGCCCCGGGCCCGCGGGGTTTTACGAGCAGTACTTC | CASSPGPAGFYEQYF
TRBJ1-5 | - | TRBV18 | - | TGTGCCAGCTCACCACTCCGTCAGGTTGAAAATCAGCCCCAGCATTTT | CASSPLRQVENQPQHF
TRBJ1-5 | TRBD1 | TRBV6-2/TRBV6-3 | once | TGTGCCAGCAGCGGGACAGGGCATAGCAATCAGCCCCAGCATTTT | CASSGTGHSNQPQHF
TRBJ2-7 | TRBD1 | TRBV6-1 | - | TGTGCCAGCAGTGCTCCGGGACAGGGAAGCCTTTACGAGCAGTACTTC | CASSAPGQGSLYEQYF
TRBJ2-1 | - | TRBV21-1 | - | TGTGCCAGGGGGGTATATGGCGGGGTTTCCTACAATGAGCAGTTCTTC | CARGVYGGVSYNEQFF
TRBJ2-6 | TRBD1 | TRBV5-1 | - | TGCGCCAGCAGCTTGGACGGGACAGGCTCTGGGGCCAACGTCCTGACTTTC | CASSLDGTGSGANVLTF
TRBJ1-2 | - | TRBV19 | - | TGTGCCAGTAGTAGGCCAGGGATTGGTGGCTACACCTTC | CASSRPGIGGYTF
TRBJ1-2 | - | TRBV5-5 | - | TGTGCCAGCAGCGAGTGGACGGGAAACTATGGCTACACCTTC | CASSEWTGNYGYTF
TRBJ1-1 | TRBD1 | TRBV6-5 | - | TGTGCCAGCAGGGAGGGGGCGCTGGGCACTGAAGCTTTCTTT | CASREGALGTEAFF
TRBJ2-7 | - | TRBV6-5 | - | TGTGCCAGCAGCTCGCAGGGTGTAGAGCAGTACTTC | CASSSQGVEQYF
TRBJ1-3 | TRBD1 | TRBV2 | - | TGTGCCAGCACGGCGTCAGGGGGGTCTCAGGCAAACACCATATATTTT | CASTASGGSQANTIYF
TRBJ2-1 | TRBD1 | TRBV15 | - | TGTGCCACCAGCCCTGGACAGGGGGTCAATGAGCAGTTCTTC | CATSPGQGVNEQFF
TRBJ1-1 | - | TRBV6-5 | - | TGTGCCAGCGAGACGGGGAACACTGAAGCTTTCTTT | CASETGNTEAFF
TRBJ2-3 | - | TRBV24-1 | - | TGTGCCACCAGTGACCCTGGACAAGCCGGCCCGGATACGCAGTATTTT | CATSDPGQAGPDTQYF
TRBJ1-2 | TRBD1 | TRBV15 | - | TGTGCCACCAGCAGAGTCGGGACAGGAAGATTCGATGGCTACACCTTC | CATSRVGTGRFDGYTF
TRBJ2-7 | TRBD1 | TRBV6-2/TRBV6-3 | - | TGTGCCAGCAGTCGGACAGGAAAAAACTACGAGCAGTACTTC | CASSRTGKNYEQYF
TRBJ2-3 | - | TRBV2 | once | TGTGCCAGCAGTGATTCCGCAGGGGCGGGGGTTGGAGATACGCAGTATTTT | CASSDSAGAGVGDTQYF
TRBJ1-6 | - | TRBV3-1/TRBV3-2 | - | TGTGCCAGCAGCCAAGGAGCCTCACCCCTCCACTTT | CASSQGASPLHF
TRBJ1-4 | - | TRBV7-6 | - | TGTGCCAGCAGCTTAGACCAGGGTGGGAATGAAAAACTGTTTTTT | CASSLDQGGNEKLFF
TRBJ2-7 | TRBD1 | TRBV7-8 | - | TGTGCCAGCAGCTTATCCGACAGGGACTCCTACGAGCAGTACTTC | CASSLSDRDSYEQYF
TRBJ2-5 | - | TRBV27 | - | TGTGCCAGCAGTTTATCCAGACCTGGAGAGCAAGAGACCCAGTACTTC | CASSLSRPGEQETQYF
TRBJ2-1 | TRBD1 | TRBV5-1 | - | TGCGCCAGCAGCGTATCGGGACAGAGCTACAATGAGCAGTTCTTC | CASSVSGQSYNEQFF
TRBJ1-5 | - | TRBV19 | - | TGTGCCAAGGCGGGGGGTCAGCCCCAGCATTTT | CAKAGGQPQHF
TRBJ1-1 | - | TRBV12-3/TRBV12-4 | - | TGTGCCAGCAGTTTAAACACCCCAATCGAAGCTTTCTTT | CASSLNTPIEAFF
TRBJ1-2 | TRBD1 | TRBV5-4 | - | TGTGCCAGCAGCCAGCGGACAGGGGCTAACTATGGCTACACCTTC | CASSQRTGANYGYTF
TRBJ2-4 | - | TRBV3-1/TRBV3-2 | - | TGTGCCAGCAGCGCATTAGGGACAGCGGGCAAAAACATTCAGTACTTC | CASSALGTAGKNIQYF
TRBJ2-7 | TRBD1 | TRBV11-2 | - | TGTGCCAGCAGCCGAAACCGGGACAGCTCCTACGAGCAGTACTTC | CASSRNRDSSYEQYF
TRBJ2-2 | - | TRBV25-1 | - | TGTGCCAGCAGTGCGGGACATTACACCGGGGAGCTGTTTTTT | CASSAGHYTGELFF
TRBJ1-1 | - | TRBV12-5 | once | TGTGCTAGTGGTTTGGTTGTAGGGAGGGACACTGAAGCTTTCTTT | CASGLVVGRDTEAFF
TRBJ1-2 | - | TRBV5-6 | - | TGTGCCAGCAGCTTCCGGGACACCTCTAACTATGGCTACACCTTC | CASSFRDTSNYGYTF
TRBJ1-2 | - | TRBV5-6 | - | TGTGCCAGCAGCTTGGCCCGGTCGGGCTACACCTTC | CASSLARSGYTF
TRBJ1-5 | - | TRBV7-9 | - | TGTGCCAGCCCGAGAGAAAGTCTCAATATCGCGTTCCGTCAGCCCCAGCATTTT | CASPRESLNIAFRQPQHF
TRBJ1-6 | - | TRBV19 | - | TGTGCCAGTTCCGACGGGAGCTCCTATAATTCACCCCTCCACTTT | CASSDGSSYNSPLHF
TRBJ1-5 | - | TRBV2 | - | TGTGCCAGCAGGAGCTACGAGGGAATGGGTGGTCAGCCCCAGCATTTT | CASRSYEGMGGQPQHF
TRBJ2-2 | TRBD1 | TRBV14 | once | TGTGCCAGCAGCCAGAACAGGGGTTGGACCGGGGAGCTGTTTTTT | CASSQNRGWTGELFF
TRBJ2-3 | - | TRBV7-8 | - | TGTGCCAGCAGCTTAGCAGGACTGACAGATACGCAGTATTTT | CASSLAGLTDTQYF
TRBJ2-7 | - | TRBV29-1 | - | TGCAGCGTTATTGACAGCTACTCCTACGAGCAGTACTTC | CSVIDSYSYEQYF
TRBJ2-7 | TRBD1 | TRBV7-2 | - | TGTGCCAGCAGCTTAGTGGGACAGGGATCCTACGAGCAGTACTTC | CASSLVGQGSYEQYF